This is a list of T cell receptor beta chains from one sample in a study of spatial heterogeneity in lung cancer. TCRdb ran MiXCR on the 5' RACE reads and lists one entry per CDR3 protein. Counted here are some 5,500 distinct CDR3 sequences, less than 9.5% occurring once; the ten biggest clones make up about a quarter. Sequences were derived from lung tumor tissue, sampled at surgery. The receptors stem from a female donor with early-stage non-small cell lung cancer. Each CDR3 is given with its conserved first and last residue. The order of the fields is J gene, clone size, D gene, V gene, CDR3 DNA, CDR3 protein. A D gene is named only where the DNA matches it firmly. For some rows the clone size is stated as once, few or many, or as a class when expanded; others skip it.

J: TRBJ2-4
size: few
D: TRBD1
V: TRBV20-1
DNA: TGCAGTTCTAGAGATGGGACAGGGAGTACCATAGCCAAAAACATTCAGTACTTC
CDR3: CSSRDGTGSTIAKNIQYF

J: TRBJ2-7
size: many
D: .
V: TRBV5-1
DNA: TGCGCCAGCAGCTTGGGGGACTACGAGCAGTACTTC
CDR3: CASSLGDYEQYF

J: TRBJ1-4
size: medium-sized
D: .
V: TRBV29-1
DNA: TGCAGCGCAAGTGAGGGTACTGAAAAACTGTTTTTT
CDR3: CSASEGTEKLFF

J: TRBJ2-1
size: medium-sized
D: .
V: TRBV20-1
DNA: TGCAGTGCTAGAGGTTACCAGGAGCAGTTCTTC
CDR3: CSARGYQEQFF

J: TRBJ1-3
size: many
D: TRBD1
V: TRBV9
DNA: TGTGCCAGCAGCGTATTTGACAGGGCTGGAAACACCATATATTTT
CDR3: CASSVFDRAGNTIYF

J: TRBJ1-4
size: few
D: .
V: TRBV20-1
DNA: TGCAGTGCACCACCAGGGAGGTCTAATGAAAAACTGTTTTTT
CDR3: CSAPPGRSNEKLFF

J: TRBJ2-7
size: .
D: .
V: TRBV20-1
DNA: TGCAGTGCTAGTCTTTCCAGCTCCTACGAGCAGTACTTC
CDR3: CSASLSSSYEQYF

J: TRBJ2-3
size: medium-sized
D: .
V: TRBV5-1
DNA: TGCGCCAGCAGCTTATACGGGGGGCCTTCAGATACGCAGTATTTT
CDR3: CASSLYGGPSDTQYF

J: TRBJ2-2
size: many
D: .
V: TRBV11-2
DNA: TGTGCCAGCAGCTTAGACCCAGGCAGGGCCACCGGGGAGCTGTTTTTT
CDR3: CASSLDPGRATGELFF

J: TRBJ2-7
size: many
D: TRBD2
V: TRBV5-1
DNA: TGCGCCAGCAGCCTAGCGGGACCGCGAGAGCAGTACTTC
CDR3: CASSLAGPREQYF

J: TRBJ1-3
size: many
D: .
V: TRBV6-1
DNA: TGTGCCAGCAGCTTAGAGCTTTACTCTGGAAACACCATATATTTT
CDR3: CASSLELYSGNTIYF